Given below is one T cell receptor beta chain in context. Indicated time point: after dendritic cell vaccination, including at tumor progression/relapse. Fresh-frozen tumor tissue and more than two years of survival data were available for all. The data were obtained in a study of glioma-infiltrating T cells after dendritic cell vaccination. Overall study context: Autologous tumor lysate was loaded overnight onto monocyte-derived dendritic cells grown less than 8 days with IL-4 and GM-CSF. Three intradermal dendritic cell vaccine injections were given every two weeks.

The protocol was immunoSEQ multiplex PCR, while the TCRdb copy is restricted to in-frame clones and leaves out a portion. The sample has roughly 100,000 clones, around 91% seen once. This specimen was blood, taken after dendritic cell vaccination. This TCR derives from a human donor with glioblastoma.

The CDR3, as DNA: TGCGCCAGCAGCTTGACAGGGGTCACTGAAGCTTTCTTT. As protein: CASSLTGVTEAFF. The rearrangement joins TRBV5-1 to TRBJ1-1, with 7 bases lining up with TRBD1. This CDR3 is built from 13 residues. Germline-derived CDR1 and CDR2 are SGHRS and YFSETQ. V dropped 1 base and J dropped 4; count of bases not matched to a gene: 1.